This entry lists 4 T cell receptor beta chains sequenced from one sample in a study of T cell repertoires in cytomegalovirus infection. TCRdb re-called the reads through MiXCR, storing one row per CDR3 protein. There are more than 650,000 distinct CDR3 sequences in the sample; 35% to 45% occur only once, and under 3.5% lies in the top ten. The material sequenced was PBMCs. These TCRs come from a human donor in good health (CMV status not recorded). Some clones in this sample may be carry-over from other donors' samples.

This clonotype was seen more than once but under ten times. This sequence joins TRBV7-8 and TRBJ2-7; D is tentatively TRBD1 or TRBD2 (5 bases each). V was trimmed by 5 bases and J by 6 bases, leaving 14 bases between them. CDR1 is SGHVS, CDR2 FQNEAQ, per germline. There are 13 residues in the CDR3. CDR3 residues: CASSRDGAGEQYF. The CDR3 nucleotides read TGTGCCAGCAGCCGCGACGGGGCGGGCGAGCAGTACTTC.

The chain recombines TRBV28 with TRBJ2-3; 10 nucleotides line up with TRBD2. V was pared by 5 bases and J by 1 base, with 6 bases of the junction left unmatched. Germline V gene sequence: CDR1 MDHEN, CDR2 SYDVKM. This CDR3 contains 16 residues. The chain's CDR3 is CASSNRGTSGTDTQYF. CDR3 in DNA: TGTGCCAGCAGTAATCGGGGGACTAGCGGCACAGATACGCAGTATTTT.

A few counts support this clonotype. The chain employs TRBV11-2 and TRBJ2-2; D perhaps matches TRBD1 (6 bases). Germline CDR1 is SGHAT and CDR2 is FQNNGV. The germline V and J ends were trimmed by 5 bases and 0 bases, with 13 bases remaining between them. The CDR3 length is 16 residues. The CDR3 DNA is TGTGCCAGCAGCAACAGGGCGCGTACGAACACCGGGGAGCTGTTTTTT. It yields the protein CASSNRARTNTGELFF.

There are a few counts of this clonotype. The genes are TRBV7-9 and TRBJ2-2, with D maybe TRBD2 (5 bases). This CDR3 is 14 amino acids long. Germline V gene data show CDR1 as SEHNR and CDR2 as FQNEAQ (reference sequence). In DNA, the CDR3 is TGTGTCACGACGGGGAGTGGGTACACCGGGGAGCTGTTTTTT. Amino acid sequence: CVTTGSGYTGELFF.